This T cell receptor (beta chain) emerged from a study of Siglec-9 on CD8 T cells in melanoma. V lost 4 bases to trimming and J lost 7 bases; unmatched junction nucleotides: 10. Germline CDR1 and CDR2: MNHNY and SVGAGI (reference sequence). CDR3 length: 14 residues. Sequencing was performed with immunoSEQ multiplex PCR; in TCRdb, only in-frame clones are kept and a portion is missing. The repertoire includes about 36,000 clones, more than 65% of them detected once, and about 1.8% sits in the top ten. This TCR was recovered from a human donor in good health. V gene TRBV6-6 combines with J gene TRBJ2-7, with 7 bases aligning to TRBD1. Sequencing was carried out using Siglec-9- CD8+ T cells sorted from blood. The CDR3 region is CASSSNRGSGEQYF. In DNA form, the CDR3 reads TGTGCCAGCAGTTCTAACAGGGGATCGGGGGAGCAGTACTTC.